This T cell receptor (beta chain) was recovered during a study of cytotoxic CD8 clonotypes in ibrutinib-treated CLL (dated by TCRdb to the early 2020s). With respect to the entire study: The cohort had 11 relapsed/refractory and under 16 treatment-naive patients; 17 to 18 were IGHV unmutated. Responses were partial in approximately 24 patients and complete in 2; after median around 66 months follow-up, about 15 stayed in remission and some twelve progressed. Response samples were obtained after a median of approximately eleven months of treatment, with a range of roughly 6 to 40 months. On average, each sample yielded around 250,000 productive templates and around 98,000 productive rearrangements. Longitudinal samples were obtainable from about 30% of the roughly 90 participants in the trial. Cryopreserved peripheral blood mononuclear cells were collected before treatment, at response, and at either disease progression or sustained remission. Patients were still on ibrutinib when every remission and progressive disease sample was collected. Study-level results and caveats: Baseline clonality was found to be higher than that of age-matched healthy donors and was strongly correlated with circulating CD8+ T-cell counts. Lymph node repertoires were not examined, and the timing of sampling was not matched between patients in sustained remission and those whose disease progressed. Clonality increased at ibrutinib response, stayed stable in sustained remission, and fell back toward baseline at progression. Public clonotypes were found to be uncommon and were observed to contract or remain stable during treatment; the increase in clonality was shown to reflect expansion of private clonotypes at ibrutinib response.

This clone has a single count. Its antigen specificity is not known. No base quality values were provided; no much bigger clone lies one nucleotide off. V drops 0 bases and J drops 1 base, leaving 10 bases in between. Counted from cysteine to phenylalanine, this CDR3 has 16 amino acids. The retained sequence is limited to the CDR3, 48 bases, with the frame set at the first base. CDR1 and CDR2 were assigned from the germline V gene (reference sequence) as LNHNV and YYDKDF. The goal of deep resolution MiSeq sequencing was a depth between 1 in 1 million and 1 in 200,000 T cells, and coverage averaged 10x per clonotype. The immunoSEQ hsTCRB Kit was used to generate the TCR beta libraries. In the original analysis: Data were analyzed with ImmunoSEQ Data Assistant and ImmunoSEQ Analyzer, with V, D and J genes assigned per IMGT definitions. Clonality, which ranges from 0 to 1, was calculated as one minus the normalized Shannon entropy of productive rearrangement frequencies. Only overrepresented clonotypes making up at least 0.05% of each patient's repertoire were included in the public clonotype analysis. Approximately 12 repertoires from age-matched healthy donors, obtained from immuneACCESS, served as clonality controls. This immuneACCESS table, as held by TCRdb, lists in-frame sequences with V and J called but not all clones. Of the missing ones, under half trace to an unresolved V gene in checked studies; the others have no known cause. The V and J calls and clone size were taken over from that table, and D and trimming were inferred from the DNA. The sample data list tens of thousands of clones, and under 70% of these were observed just once. The ten largest account for 4.5% to 6% of the sample.

The time point label of this sample denotes: approximately twelve months on ibrutinib. For TCR beta library preparation, approximately 1.9 micrograms of genomic DNA was extracted from cryopreserved PBMCs. High-throughput TCR beta sequencing was performed on longitudinal blood samples from CLL patients receiving ibrutinib monotherapy. The patients took part in an open-label, single-center phase 2 trial of ibrutinib monotherapy. This TCR derives from a human donor with chronic lymphocytic leukemia. The sequence is built from TRBV15 and TRBJ2-1, with no reliable assignment of the D segment. The starting material was PBMCs, obtained after 12 months of ibrutinib treatment. At the DNA level, the sequence is TGTGCCACCAGCAGAGATCCCGCAGGTTCCTACAATGAGCAGTTCTTC. Translated, this gives CATSRDPAGSYNEQFF.